These 17 T cell receptor beta chains were sequenced from one sample in a study of blood T cell repertoires in COVID-19. Sequencing was performed with immunoSEQ multiplex PCR; in TCRdb, only in-frame clones are kept and a portion is missing. The repertoire holds about 120,000 clones, with more than 80% as singletons. Sequencing input: peripheral blood. These receptors came from an older woman with COVID-19, enrolled during active disease.

This chain uses TRBV9 with TRBJ2-5; no firm D call. The CDR3 consists of 12 residues. V lost 0 bases, J lost 3 bases, and 3 bases lay in between. Germline-derived CDR1 and CDR2 are SGDLS and YYNGEE. The CDR3, as DNA: TGTGCCAGCAGCGTAGCGGAAGAGACCCAGTACTTC. It specifies CASSVAEETQYF.

The chain joins TRBV7-3 to TRBJ2-2, with 8 bases that match TRBD1. Germline V lookup: CDR1 SGHTA, CDR2 FQGTGA. This CDR3 comprises 14 residues. V was pared by 4 bases and J by 4 bases, with 2 bases of the junction left unmatched. The CDR3 protein is CASSSTGGTGELFF. In DNA, the CDR3 is TGTGCCAGCAGCTCAACAGGGGGCACCGGGGAGCTGTTTTTT.

The chain uses TRBV3-1 (or the pseudogene TRBV3-2) and TRBJ2-7; D may be TRBD2 (6 bases). CDR3 length: 15 amino acids. V dropped 1 base and J dropped 6 bases, with 16 bases sitting between them. The V gene's germline CDR1 is LGHDT and CDR2 YNNKEL (reference sequence). The CDR3 DNA reads as TGTGCCAGCAGCCAAGTAGGGACTGAGTTCTCCGAGCAGTACTTC. Translating gives CASSQVGTEFSEQYF.

The chain links TRBV19 to TRBJ1-1; D ambiguous. The CDR3 contains 13 residues. Germline CDR1 reads LNHDA; CDR2 reads SQIVND (reference sequence). Trimming took off 0 bases at V and 4 bases at J, with 6 bases between the two ends. Here the CDR3 reads CASSIDGATEAFF. The CDR3 bases are TGTGCCAGTAGTATAGATGGAGCCACTGAAGCTTTCTTT.

The genes are TRBV12-3 or TRBV12-4 and TRBJ1-2; D may be TRBD1 (5 bases). This CDR3 is built from 13 residues. Trimming removed 6 bases from V and 4 bases from J, with 12 bases in between. CDR3 in amino acids: CASSPRVAYGYTF. The DNA of the CDR3 is TGTGCCAGCAGCCCCAGGGTGGCCTATGGCTACACCTTC.

CDR3 DNA: TGTGCCAGCAGCGCAGGGGTTCCTGGAAACACCATATATTTT. Translated, it gives CASSAGVPGNTIYF. The J gene is TRBJ1-3, the V gene TRBV3-1 (or the pseudogene TRBV3-2); TRBD1 might be the D (6 bases). The germline CDR1 and CDR2 sequences are LGHDT and YNNKEL (reference sequence). There are 14 residues in the CDR3. V lost 5 bases and J lost 2, with 10 bases in between.

This chain uses TRBV15 with TRBJ1-2; the D gene is possibly TRBD1 (5 bases). V lost 0 bases to trimming and J lost 2 bases, with 19 bases between them. Germline V lookup: CDR1 LNHNV, CDR2 YYDKDF (reference sequence). The CDR3 is 18 amino acids. CDR3 sequence: CATSRDGGGERQNYGYTF. The DNA for the CDR3 is TGTGCCACCAGCAGAGATGGTGGGGGGGAGCGGCAGAACTATGGCTACACCTTC.

The genes are TRBV9 and TRBJ2-3; 12 bases match TRBD2. With V trimmed by 3 bases and J by 4 bases, 0 bases remained unmatched. CDR1 SGDLS and CDR2 YYNGEE come from the germline V gene. There are 14 residues in the CDR3. The CDR3 region is CASSGTSGADTQYF. CDR3 nucleotides: TGTGCCAGCAGCGGGACTAGCGGGGCAGATACGCAGTATTTT.

The V gene is TRBV11-1, the J gene TRBJ1-2; tentative D call: TRBD1 (5 bases). This CDR3 region has 13 residues. The germline V gene encodes CDR1 SGHAT and CDR2 FQDESV (reference sequence). V lost 4 bases, J lost 2 bases, and 8 bases lay in between. The CDR3 nucleotides are TGTGCCAGCAGCTACAGGTCCAACTATGGCTACACCTTC. Translation gives CASSYRSNYGYTF.

V gene TRBV19 combines with J gene TRBJ2-1; 7 nucleotides agree with TRBD1. Germline assignment: CDR1 LNHDA and CDR2 SQIVND (reference sequence). V shed 10 bases and J 4 bases; nucleotides not matched to a gene: 16. The CDR3 totals 16 residues. CDR3 bases: TGTGCCACCGCCACGTCCCGGGACAGTTTTTACAATGAGCAGTTCTTC. This sequence encodes CATATSRDSFYNEQFF.

The rearrangement joins TRBV5-1 to TRBJ1-2, with D tentatively TRBD1 (6 bases). CDR1 SGHRS and CDR2 YFSETQ come from the germline V gene. The CDR3 consists of 15 residues. Trimming stripped 4 bases from V and 6 bases from J, with 19 bases between. CDR3 sequence: CASSARPGQPNGYTF. CDR3 in DNA: TGCGCCAGCAGCGCCCGACCGGGACAACCGAATGGCTACACCTTC.

The chain combines TRBV7-6 with TRBJ1-3; D ambiguous. The CDR3 loop spans 16 amino acids. Germline CDR1 reads SGHVS; CDR2 reads FNYEAQ. The ends were cut back, 5 bases at V and 0 bases at J, with 14 bases in the middle. CDR3 coding DNA: TGTGCCAGCAGCCCCGCGGAAGTGAGCTCTGGAAACACCATATATTTT. As protein: CASSPAEVSSGNTIYF.

The chain couples TRBV28 to TRBJ1-6; 12 bases align to TRBD1. CDR1 is MDHEN and CDR2 is SYDVKM in the germline V gene. The CDR3 totals 16 residues. J was trimmed by 7 bases and V by 3 bases; bases with no gene match: 4. The CDR3 reads CASSFGTGGQNSPLHF. In DNA form, the CDR3 reads TGTGCCAGCAGTTTCGGGACAGGGGGCCAGAATTCACCCCTCCACTTT. Supplemented by reference TRBV28 and TRBJ1-6, the full variable domain reads DVKVTQSSRYLVKRTGEKVFLECVQDMDHENMFWYRQDPGLGLRLIYFSYDVKMKEKGDIPEGYSVSREKKERFSLILESASTNQTSMYLCASSFGTGGQNSPLHFGNGTRLTVT.

V and J are TRBV5-4 and TRBJ1-1; 7 positions agree with TRBD1. This CDR3 region has 17 residues. CDR1 and CDR2 from the germline V gene are SGHNT and YYREEE (reference sequence). The V gene end was trimmed by 6 bases and the J gene end by 0 bases; junction bases not matched to a gene: 14. The CDR3 loop is CASTRIFQQGVNTEAFF. CDR3 nucleotides: TGTGCCAGCACCCGGATATTTCAGCAGGGGGTGAACACTGAAGCTTTCTTT.

This rearrangement joins TRBV15 to TRBJ1-6; the D is unclear. Germline values: CDR1 LNHNV, CDR2 YYDKDF (reference sequence). This CDR3 comprises 15 residues. V shed 5 bases and J shed 8 bases, with 16 bases lying between them. The CDR3 nucleotides are TGTGCCACCAGCTACTTACCCTCGAGGGATTCACCCCTCCACTTT. Its protein is CATSYLPSRDSPLHF.

J is TRBJ2-7 and V is TRBV7-3, with 9 bases aligning to TRBD2. The CDR3 has 16 amino acids. Germline V gene lookup returns CDR1 SGHTA and CDR2 FQGTGA. J lost 2 bases, V lost 5 bases, and 10 bases had no gene match. Written as DNA, the CDR3 is TGTGCCAGCAGCGTGTCTGGCGGGGGGGCCCCCTACGAGCAGTACTTC. Translating gives CASSVSGGGAPYEQYF.

The chain recombines TRBV4-2 with TRBJ2-7, with TRBD2 as a possible D gene (6 bases). The V gene lost 0 bases and the J gene lost 1 base, with 31 bases spanning the gap. The CDR3 has 22 residues. Per germline, CDR1 LGHNA and CDR2 YNFKEQ. For the CDR3, the DNA is TGTGCCAGCAGCCAAGATTTTGGGACTCCTTTAAGCCCCTCCCTGTCTTCCTACGAGCAGTACTTC. Translating gives CASSQDFGTPLSPSLSSYEQYF.